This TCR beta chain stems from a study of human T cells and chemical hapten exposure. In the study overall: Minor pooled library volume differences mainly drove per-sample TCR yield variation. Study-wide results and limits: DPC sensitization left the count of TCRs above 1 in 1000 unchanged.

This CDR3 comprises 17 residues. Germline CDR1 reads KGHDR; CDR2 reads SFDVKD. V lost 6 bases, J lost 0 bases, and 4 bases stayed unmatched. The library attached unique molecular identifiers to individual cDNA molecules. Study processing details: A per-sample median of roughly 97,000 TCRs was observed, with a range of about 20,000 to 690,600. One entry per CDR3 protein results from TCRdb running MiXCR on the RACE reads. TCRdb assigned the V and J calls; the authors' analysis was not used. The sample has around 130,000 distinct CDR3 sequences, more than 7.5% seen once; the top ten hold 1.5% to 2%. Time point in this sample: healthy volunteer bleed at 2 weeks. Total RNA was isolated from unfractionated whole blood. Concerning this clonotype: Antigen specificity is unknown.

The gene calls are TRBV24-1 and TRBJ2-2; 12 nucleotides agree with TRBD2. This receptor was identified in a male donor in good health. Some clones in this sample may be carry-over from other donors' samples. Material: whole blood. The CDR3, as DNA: TGTGCCACCAGTCCCAGGACTAGCGGGACGAACACCGGGGAGCTGTTTTTT. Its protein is CATSPRTSGTNTGELFF.